What follows are 3 T cell receptor beta chains derived from one specimen sequenced in a study of CD8 T cells in ankylosing spondylitis. TCRdb itself ran the 5' RACE reads through MiXCR, one entry per CDR3 protein. The repertoire holds 250,000 to 300,000 distinct CDR3 sequences, with 15% to 20% as singletons. Sample: blood, either unsorted or a sorted T cell fraction (not recorded which). These TCRs come from a male donor with ankylosing spondylitis or in good health (not recorded which).

The rearrangement links TRBV12-3 or TRBV12-4 to TRBJ1-5; D gene unclear. With 7 bases removed from V and 6 bases from J, the gap between germline ends came to 13 bases. The CDR3 covers 13 residues. CDR3 sequence: CASTLSTFQPQHF. CDR3 nucleotides: TGTGCCAGCACTCTGAGCACCTTTCAGCCCCAGCATTTT.

With respect to this clonotype: A much larger clone lies a single base off, so this may be a read error. This sequence joins TRBV21-1 and TRBJ2-3; the DNA was not compared with TRBD1, the D call given in the table. TRBV21-1 constitutes a pseudogene. The CDR3 loop spans 13 amino acids. The CDR3 region is CASRPSGTATQYF. DNA of the CDR3: TGTGCCAGCAGACCCTCAGGGACAGCTACGCAGTATTTT.

This clonotype was recorded many times. The V gene is TRBV12-3 or TRBV12-4, the J gene TRBJ1-5; D uncertain. This CDR3 has 14 amino acids. The ends were cut back, 8 bases at V and 10 bases at J, with 21 bases in the middle. The DNA for the CDR3 is TGTGCCAGCTCCGCTTCCCCTCTGTTCGGCCCCCAGCATTTT. It translates to CASSASPLFGPQHF.